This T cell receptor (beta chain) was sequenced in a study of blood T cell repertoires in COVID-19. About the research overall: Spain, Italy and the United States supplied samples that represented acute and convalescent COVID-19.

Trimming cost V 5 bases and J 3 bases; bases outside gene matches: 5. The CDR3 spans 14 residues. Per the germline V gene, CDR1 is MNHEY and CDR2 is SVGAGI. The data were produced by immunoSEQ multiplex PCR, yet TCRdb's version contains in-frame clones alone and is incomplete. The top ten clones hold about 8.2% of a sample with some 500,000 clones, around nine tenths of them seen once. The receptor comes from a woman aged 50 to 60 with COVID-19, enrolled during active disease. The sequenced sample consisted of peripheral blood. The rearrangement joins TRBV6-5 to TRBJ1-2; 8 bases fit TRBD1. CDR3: CASSKTTGDYGYTF. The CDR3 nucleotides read TGTGCCAGCAGTAAGACGACAGGGGACTATGGCTACACCTTC.